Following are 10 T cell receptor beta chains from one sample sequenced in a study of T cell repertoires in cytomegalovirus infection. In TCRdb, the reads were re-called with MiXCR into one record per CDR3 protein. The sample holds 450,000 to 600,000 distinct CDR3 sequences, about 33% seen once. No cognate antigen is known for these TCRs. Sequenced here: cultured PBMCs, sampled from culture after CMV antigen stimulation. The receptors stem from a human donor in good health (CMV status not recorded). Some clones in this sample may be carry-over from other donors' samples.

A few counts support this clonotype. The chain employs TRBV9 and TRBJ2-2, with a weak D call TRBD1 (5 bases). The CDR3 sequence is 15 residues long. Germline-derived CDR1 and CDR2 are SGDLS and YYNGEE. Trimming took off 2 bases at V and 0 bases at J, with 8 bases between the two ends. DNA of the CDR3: TGTGCCAGCAGCGTCGACAGCTCGAACACCGGGGAGCTGTTTTTT. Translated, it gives CASSVDSSNTGELFF. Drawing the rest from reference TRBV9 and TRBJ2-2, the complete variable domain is DSGVTQTPKHLITATGQRVTLRCSPRSGDLSVYWYQQSLDQGLQFLIQYYNGEERAKGNILERFSAQQFPDLHSELNLSSLELGDSALYFCASSVDSSNTGELFFGEGSRLTVL.

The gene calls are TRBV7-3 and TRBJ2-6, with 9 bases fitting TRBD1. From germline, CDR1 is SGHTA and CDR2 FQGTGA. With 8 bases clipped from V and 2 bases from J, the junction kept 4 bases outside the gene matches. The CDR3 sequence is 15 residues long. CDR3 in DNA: TGTGCCAGCGGGACAGGGCTAACTGGGGCCAACGTCCTGACTTTC. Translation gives CASGTGLTGANVLTF.

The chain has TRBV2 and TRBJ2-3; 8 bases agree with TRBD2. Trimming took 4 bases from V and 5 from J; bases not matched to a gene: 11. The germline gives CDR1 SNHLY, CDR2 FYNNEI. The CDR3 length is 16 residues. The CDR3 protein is CASSVSGLGGEDTQYF. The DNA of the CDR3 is TGTGCCAGCAGTGTTTCGGGACTAGGGGGTGAAGATACGCAGTATTTT.

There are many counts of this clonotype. DNA for the CDR3: TGTGCCAGCAGCTTCTCCGGGAACACTGAAGCTTTCTTT. It is translated as CASSFSGNTEAFF. The J gene is TRBJ1-1, the V gene TRBV7-8; no reliable D call. The CDR3 is 13 residues long. Deletions cut 3 bases from V and 1 base from J, with 6 bases between. CDR1 is SGHVS and CDR2 is FQNEAQ in the germline V gene.

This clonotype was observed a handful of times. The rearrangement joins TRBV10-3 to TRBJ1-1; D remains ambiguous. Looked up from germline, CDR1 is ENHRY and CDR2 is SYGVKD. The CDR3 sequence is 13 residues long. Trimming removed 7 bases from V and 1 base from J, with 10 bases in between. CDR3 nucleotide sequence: TGTGCCATCAAGGCCTTCGAGAACACTGAAGCTTTCTTT. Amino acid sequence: CAIKAFENTEAFF.

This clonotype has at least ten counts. The CDR3 sequence is CASSFSPGTDTQYF. CDR3 in DNA: TGTGCCAGCAGCTTTTCCCCAGGCACAGATACGCAGTATTTT. V is TRBV7-2 and J is TRBJ2-3; D ambiguous. Between the trimmed V and J ends, which lost 3 bases and 1 base, there was a span of 8 bases. The CDR3 totals 14 residues. The germline CDR1 and CDR2 sequences are SGHTA and FQGNSA.

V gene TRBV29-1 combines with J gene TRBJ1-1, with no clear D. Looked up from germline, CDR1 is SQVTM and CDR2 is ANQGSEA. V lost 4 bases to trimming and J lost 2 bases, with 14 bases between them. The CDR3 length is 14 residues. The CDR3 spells CSVAREIQNTEAFF. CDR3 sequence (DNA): TGCAGCGTTGCTCGTGAGATTCAAAACACTGAAGCTTTCTTT.

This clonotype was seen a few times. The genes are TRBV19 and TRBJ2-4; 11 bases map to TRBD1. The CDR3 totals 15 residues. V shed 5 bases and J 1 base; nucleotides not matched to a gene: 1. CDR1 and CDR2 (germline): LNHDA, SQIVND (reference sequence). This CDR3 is CASSGTGGAKNIQYF. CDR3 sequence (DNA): TGTGCCAGTAGTGGGACAGGGGGTGCCAAAAACATTCAGTACTTC.

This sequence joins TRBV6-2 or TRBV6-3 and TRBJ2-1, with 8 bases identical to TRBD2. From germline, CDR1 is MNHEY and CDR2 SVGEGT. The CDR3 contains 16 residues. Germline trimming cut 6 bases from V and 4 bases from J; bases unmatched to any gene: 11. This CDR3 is CASRARTSRAYNEQFF. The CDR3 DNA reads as TGTGCCAGCAGAGCCCGGACTAGCAGAGCATACAATGAGCAGTTCTTC.

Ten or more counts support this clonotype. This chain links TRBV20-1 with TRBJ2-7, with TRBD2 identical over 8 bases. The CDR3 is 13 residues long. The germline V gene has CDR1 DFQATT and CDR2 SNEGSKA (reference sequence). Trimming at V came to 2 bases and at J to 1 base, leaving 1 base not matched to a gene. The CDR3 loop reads CSARTSGSYEQYF. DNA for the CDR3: TGCAGTGCTAGAACTAGCGGTTCCTACGAGCAGTACTTC.